This T cell receptor (beta chain) appears in the sequencing data of a study of beta chain features in type 1 diabetes. General study findings and limits: Shortening that was moderate but significant affected the TCRB CDR3s of Type 1 diabetes patients in all four CD4+ subsets. Among type 1 diabetes patients, VDJ junctions had fewer insertions and more deletions.

Expressed TCRB transcripts were sequenced because the isolated RNA had all been reverse transcribed beforehand. The protocol was immunoSEQ multiplex PCR, while the TCRdb copy is restricted to in-frame clones and leaves out a portion. The profile shows 70,000 to 90,000 clones, 30% to 35% of them singletons. This clone was seen a few times. The antigen is unknown. A junction end diverges from the germline sequence, so it may reflect a read error. Germline CDR1 is MDHEN and CDR2 is SYDVKM. The CDR3 covers 14 residues. The chain carries TRBV28 and TRBJ2-7, with 7 positions matching TRBD2. The sequenced material came from stem cell memory CD4+ T cells from blood. This TCR came from a woman aged 18-35 years in good health. Here the CDR3 reads CASSSTGLRAGTDF. CDR3 in DNA: TGTGCCAGCAGCTCGACGGGTTTACGAGCGGGGACGGACTTC.